This is a list of T cell receptor beta chains from one sample in a study of CD8 T cells in Susac syndrome. TCRdb re-analysed the immunoSEQ multiplex PCR reads in MiXCR, keeping a single row per CDR3 protein. The data show about 200,000 distinct CDR3 sequences, 90% to 95% seen once. Sequencing was carried out using CD4+ T cells from PBMCs. The receptor set was obtained from a human donor with Susac syndrome. CDR3s include the opening cysteine and the closing phenylalanine or tryptophan. The D gene is left open where the match is weak. Size is omitted from some rows. Given values are once, few, many or a class for expanded clones.

clone size: .
D gene: TRBD2
J gene: TRBJ2-3
V gene: TRBV3-1
CDR3 DNA: TGTGCCAGCAGCCAAGATCGTGAGACTAGCGGTACAGATACGCAGTATTTT
CDR3 protein: CASSQDRETSGTDTQYF

clone size: .
D gene: .
J gene: TRBJ1-1
V gene: TRBV3-1
CDR3 DNA: TGTGCCAGCAGCCCAACTGCTTGGATCACTGAAGCTTTCTTT
CDR3 protein: CASSPTAWITEAFF

clone size: once
D gene: .
J gene: TRBJ1-3
V gene: TRBV20-1
CDR3 DNA: TGCAGTGCTAGCTCAGCGCACTCTGGAAACACCATATATTTT
CDR3 protein: CSASSAHSGNTIYF

clone size: .
D gene: TRBD1
J gene: TRBJ1-3
V gene: TRBV29-1
CDR3 DNA: TGCAGCGTTGGGACAGGTTTCTCTGGAAACACCATATATTTT
CDR3 protein: CSVGTGFSGNTIYF

clone size: .
D gene: .
J gene: TRBJ1-1
V gene: TRBV25-1
CDR3 DNA: TGTGCCAGCAGTTATCTTGGGGTCACTGAAGCTTTCTTT
CDR3 protein: CASSYLGVTEAFF

clone size: .
D gene: .
J gene: TRBJ1-5
V gene: TRBV10-2
CDR3 DNA: TGCGCCACCGTAGACAGGTATAGCAATCAGCCCCAGCATTTT
CDR3 protein: CATVDRYSNQPQHF

clone size: .
D gene: TRBD1
J gene: TRBJ1-6
V gene: TRBV4-2
CDR3 DNA: TGTGCCAGCAGCCAAATTCAAGGACAGGGGGCTTCACCCCTCCACTTT
CDR3 protein: CASSQIQGQGASPLHF

clone size: .
D gene: TRBD1
J gene: TRBJ1-1
V gene: TRBV27
CDR3 DNA: TGTGCCAGCAGAACAGGGGGCCTGAACACTGAAGCTTTCTTT
CDR3 protein: CASRTGGLNTEAFF

clone size: .
D gene: .
J gene: TRBJ2-7
V gene: TRBV19
CDR3 DNA: TGTGCCAGTAGCTCGGACAGCCACGTAATCTACGAGCAGTACTTC
CDR3 protein: CASSSDSHVIYEQYF

clone size: .
D gene: .
J gene: TRBJ2-5
V gene: TRBV9
CDR3 DNA: TGTGCCAGCAGCGTAAGCCTCGGAGTCCCCCAAGAGACCCAGTACTTC
CDR3 protein: CASSVSLGVPQETQYF

clone size: .
D gene: .
J gene: TRBJ1-1
V gene: TRBV20-1
CDR3 DNA: TGCAGTGCTAAACGACAGTATGGTTCAGTTGGCACTGAAGCTTTCTTT
CDR3 protein: CSAKRQYGSVGTEAFF

clone size: .
D gene: .
J gene: TRBJ2-7
V gene: TRBV20-1
CDR3 DNA: TGCAGTGCTAGAGATCAGGGCGCCGAGCAGTACTTC
CDR3 protein: CSARDQGAEQYF

clone size: .
D gene: .
J gene: TRBJ1-3
V gene: TRBV7-9
CDR3 DNA: TGTGCCAGCAGCCAGGACCGAACTGGAAACACCATATATTTT
CDR3 protein: CASSQDRTGNTIYF

clone size: .
D gene: .
J gene: TRBJ1-1
V gene: TRBV20-1
CDR3 DNA: TGCAGTGCCGGTAGGGATACAGCTTTCTTT
CDR3 protein: CSAGRDTAFF

clone size: .
D gene: .
J gene: TRBJ2-1
V gene: TRBV29-1
CDR3 DNA: TGCAGCTGCCTACAGCTCTACAATGAGCAGTTCTTC
CDR3 protein: CSCLQLYNEQFF

clone size: .
D gene: .
J gene: TRBJ1-2
V gene: TRBV3-1
CDR3 DNA: TGTGCCAGCAGCCCAGGGGTAGGTGGGGCGCCCGGCTATGGCTACACCTTC
CDR3 protein: CASSPGVGGAPGYGYTF

clone size: .
D gene: .
J gene: TRBJ1-5
V gene: TRBV3-1
CDR3 DNA: TGTGCCAGCAGCCAAGATGGTGGCAGCAATCAGCCCCAGCATTTT
CDR3 protein: CASSQDGGSNQPQHF

clone size: .
D gene: TRBD1
J gene: TRBJ1-4
V gene: TRBV2
CDR3 DNA: TGTGCCAGCAGAGCGGGACAGGGCCGTCCATATAATGAAAAACTGTTTTTT
CDR3 protein: CASRAGQGRPYNEKLFF

clone size: .
D gene: .
J gene: TRBJ2-3
V gene: TRBV18
CDR3 DNA: TGTGCCAGCTCACCAATATGGAGCGGCACAGATACGCAGTATTTT
CDR3 protein: CASSPIWSGTDTQYF

clone size: .
D gene: TRBD1
J gene: TRBJ1-2
V gene: TRBV9
CDR3 DNA: TGTGCCAGCAGCCCCGGGACAGGGGGAATCACGAACTATGGCTACACCTTC
CDR3 protein: CASSPGTGGITNYGYTF

clone size: .
D gene: TRBD2
J gene: TRBJ2-2
V gene: TRBV28
CDR3 DNA: TGTGCCAGCGCTCTCCCTAGCGGTTCCCGCCTGCTGTTTTTT
CDR3 protein: CASALPSGSRLLFF

clone size: .
D gene: .
J gene: TRBJ2-3
V gene: TRBV7-2
CDR3 DNA: TGTGCCGGAAAGCCGGGAAGCACAGATACGCAGTATTTT
CDR3 protein: CAGKPGSTDTQYF

clone size: .
D gene: TRBD1
J gene: TRBJ1-6
V gene: TRBV6-1
CDR3 DNA: TGTGCCAGCGGATTGGGACAGGGGATTCATAATTCACCCCTCCACTTT
CDR3 protein: CASGLGQGIHNSPLHF

clone size: .
D gene: TRBD2
J gene: TRBJ2-7
V gene: TRBV20-1
CDR3 DNA: TGCAGTGCTGGTCTAGCGGTTACCTACGAGCAGTACTTC
CDR3 protein: CSAGLAVTYEQYF

clone size: .
D gene: TRBD2
J gene: TRBJ2-5
V gene: TRBV10-3
CDR3 DNA: TGTGCCATCAGTGATTCGACTAGCGGGTTTGAGACCCAGTACTTC
CDR3 protein: CAISDSTSGFETQYF

clone size: once
D gene: .
J gene: TRBJ2-2
V gene: TRBV18
CDR3 DNA: TGTGCCAGCTCACCGATGGGCACAGCGAACACCGGGGAGCTGTTTTTT
CDR3 protein: CASSPMGTANTGELFF

clone size: .
D gene: TRBD2
J gene: TRBJ2-3
V gene: TRBV28
CDR3 DNA: TGTGCCAGCAGTTCCGGGGGGGAGGGCGCAGATACGCAGTATTTT
CDR3 protein: CASSSGGEGADTQYF

clone size: .
D gene: .
J gene: TRBJ2-3
V gene: TRBV6-5
CDR3 DNA: TGTGCCAGCAGTTATCTGGGGTCAGATACGCAGTATTTT
CDR3 protein: CASSYLGSDTQYF

clone size: .
D gene: TRBD2
J gene: TRBJ2-3
V gene: TRBV5-5
CDR3 DNA: TGTGCCAGCAGCTACCGGGAGGGGACAGATACGCAGTATTTT
CDR3 protein: CASSYREGTDTQYF

clone size: .
D gene: .
J gene: TRBJ2-3
V gene: TRBV12-3/TRBV12-4
CDR3 DNA: TGTGCCAGCAGTTTAAGTAGCGCGCAGTATTTT
CDR3 protein: CASSLSSAQYF

clone size: .
D gene: .
J gene: TRBJ2-7
V gene: TRBV7-4
CDR3 DNA: TGTGCCAGCCCGTCGGGAATCTCCTACTACGAGCAGTACTTC
CDR3 protein: CASPSGISYYEQYF

clone size: .
D gene: TRBD1
J gene: TRBJ1-2
V gene: TRBV20-1
CDR3 DNA: TGCAGTGCCAAGGGACAGGGAGCTAACTATGGCTACACCTTC
CDR3 protein: CSAKGQGANYGYTF

clone size: .
D gene: .
J gene: TRBJ2-3
V gene: TRBV12-3/TRBV12-4
CDR3 DNA: TGTGCCAGCAGTTCCGGAGGGGGTCAGGATACGCAGTATTTT
CDR3 protein: CASSSGGGQDTQYF

clone size: .
D gene: .
J gene: TRBJ1-1
V gene: TRBV15
CDR3 DNA: TGTGCCACCAGCAGAGATCGAATTTTGACAGTAGAAGCTTTCTTT
CDR3 protein: CATSRDRILTVEAFF

clone size: .
D gene: TRBD1
J gene: TRBJ1-2
V gene: TRBV20-1
CDR3 DNA: TGCAGTGCAGGGGGCTCGGTGTATGGCTACACCTTC
CDR3 protein: CSAGGSVYGYTF

clone size: .
D gene: .
J gene: TRBJ2-4
V gene: TRBV9
CDR3 DNA: TGTGCCAGCAGCGTAGCTCGGGCAGGAAAAGCCAAAAACATTCAGTACTTC
CDR3 protein: CASSVARAGKAKNIQYF

clone size: .
D gene: TRBD1
J gene: TRBJ1-1
V gene: TRBV7-3
CDR3 DNA: TGTGCCAGCAGCGCCCAGACAGGGGCGAACACTGAAGCTTTCTTT
CDR3 protein: CASSAQTGANTEAFF

clone size: .
D gene: .
J gene: TRBJ1-2
V gene: TRBV5-1
CDR3 DNA: TGCGCCAGCAGCTCGGGGCAGGGCCCCGGTCTCCTCTATGGCTACACCTTC
CDR3 protein: CASSSGQGPGLLYGYTF

clone size: .
D gene: TRBD1
J gene: TRBJ2-2
V gene: TRBV28
CDR3 DNA: TGTGCCAGCACGGGACAGCCGAGCTTGGAGCTGTTTTTT
CDR3 protein: CASTGQPSLELFF

clone size: .
D gene: TRBD1
J gene: TRBJ2-5
V gene: TRBV30
CDR3 DNA: TGTGCCTGGAGTGACGACAGGGTGATCGAGACCCAGTACTTC
CDR3 protein: CAWSDDRVIETQYF

clone size: .
D gene: .
J gene: TRBJ2-3
V gene: TRBV3-1
CDR3 DNA: TGTGCCAGCAGCCAATCTTTAGCGCGCACAGATACGCAGTATTTT
CDR3 protein: CASSQSLARTDTQYF

clone size: .
D gene: TRBD1
J gene: TRBJ2-1
V gene: TRBV12-3/TRBV12-4
CDR3 DNA: TGTGCCAGCACCCAGGACAGGAGCTCCTACAATGAGCAGTTCTTC
CDR3 protein: CASTQDRSSYNEQFF

clone size: few
D gene: TRBD1
J gene: TRBJ1-2
V gene: TRBV6-1
CDR3 DNA: TGTGCCAGCAGTTGGTCGGGACAGGGTGATGGCTACACCTTC
CDR3 protein: CASSWSGQGDGYTF

clone size: few
D gene: .
J gene: TRBJ2-7
V gene: TRBV18
CDR3 DNA: TGTGCCAGCTCACCACCGGGCGGCTACGAGCAGTACTTC
CDR3 protein: CASSPPGGYEQYF

clone size: .
D gene: TRBD1
J gene: TRBJ2-3
V gene: TRBV7-2
CDR3 DNA: TGTGCCAGCAGTTTAGCCGGGACAGGGGGCACAGATACGCAGTATTTT
CDR3 protein: CASSLAGTGGTDTQYF

clone size: .
D gene: .
J gene: TRBJ1-2
V gene: TRBV30
CDR3 DNA: TGTGCCTGGAGTGCCGGGACCGCTGGACACTATGGCTACACCTTC
CDR3 protein: CAWSAGTAGHYGYTF

clone size: .
D gene: .
J gene: TRBJ2-7
V gene: TRBV5-1
CDR3 DNA: TGCGCCAGCAGTACCGGTGACACTACCTACGAGCAGTACTTC
CDR3 protein: CASSTGDTTYEQYF

clone size: .
D gene: TRBD2
J gene: TRBJ2-1
V gene: TRBV6-5
CDR3 DNA: TGTGCCAGCAGTTACGATCGTAGCGGGGGGTACAATGAGCAGTTCTTC
CDR3 protein: CASSYDRSGGYNEQFF

clone size: .
D gene: TRBD2
J gene: TRBJ2-7
V gene: TRBV6-1
CDR3 DNA: TGTGCCAGCAGTGAAGAGCGGGGGGCTGAGTACGAGCAGTACTTC
CDR3 protein: CASSEERGAEYEQYF

clone size: .
D gene: TRBD1
J gene: TRBJ1-1
V gene: TRBV7-9
CDR3 DNA: TGTGCCAGCAGCTTACTAGGGGGCGAAAGTGAAGCTTTCTTT
CDR3 protein: CASSLLGGESEAFF

clone size: .
D gene: .
J gene: TRBJ2-7
V gene: TRBV19
CDR3 DNA: TGTGCCAGTAGTTCCAACATCGGAGGAGAGCAGTACTTC
CDR3 protein: CASSSNIGGEQYF

clone size: .
D gene: .
J gene: TRBJ1-1
V gene: TRBV27
CDR3 DNA: TGTGCCAGCAGTTCCCGACAGGCACCGAGGGCTTTCTTT
CDR3 protein: CASSSRQAPRAFF

clone size: .
D gene: TRBD1
J gene: TRBJ2-5
V gene: TRBV5-1
CDR3 DNA: TGCGCCAGCGGAAAAGGGGGCGGAGAGACCCAGTACTTC
CDR3 protein: CASGKGGGETQYF

clone size: .
D gene: .
J gene: TRBJ1-1
V gene: TRBV12-3/TRBV12-4
CDR3 DNA: TGTGCCAGCAGTTTCTTGACAGTCGGGTCCACTGAAGCTTTCTTT
CDR3 protein: CASSFLTVGSTEAFF

clone size: once
D gene: TRBD1
J gene: TRBJ2-7
V gene: TRBV28
CDR3 DNA: TGTGCCAGCAGTTTAGGGGACAGGGGTGGCGAGCAGTACTTC
CDR3 protein: CASSLGDRGGEQYF

clone size: .
D gene: .
J gene: TRBJ2-3
V gene: TRBV7-3
CDR3 DNA: TGTGCCAGCAGCTTAAGAGCAGCAGATACGCAGTATTTT
CDR3 protein: CASSLRAADTQYF

clone size: .
D gene: TRBD1
J gene: TRBJ2-7
V gene: TRBV20-1
CDR3 DNA: TGCCGACCAGGGGGAGATATCCCCTACGAGCAGTACTTC
CDR3 protein: CRPGGDIPYEQYF

clone size: .
D gene: TRBD2
J gene: TRBJ2-1
V gene: TRBV5-4
CDR3 DNA: TGTGCCAGCAGCTCCGGGACTAGCGGGAGCCATGAGCAGTTCTTC
CDR3 protein: CASSSGTSGSHEQFF

clone size: .
D gene: .
J gene: TRBJ2-1
V gene: TRBV6-1
CDR3 DNA: TGTGCCAGCAGTGATTTATCGGGGGGCGCCTACAATGAGCAGTTCTTC
CDR3 protein: CASSDLSGGAYNEQFF

clone size: .
D gene: .
J gene: TRBJ1-1
V gene: TRBV18
CDR3 DNA: TGTGCCAGCTCACCAGGGAACACTGAAGCTTTCTTT
CDR3 protein: CASSPGNTEAFF